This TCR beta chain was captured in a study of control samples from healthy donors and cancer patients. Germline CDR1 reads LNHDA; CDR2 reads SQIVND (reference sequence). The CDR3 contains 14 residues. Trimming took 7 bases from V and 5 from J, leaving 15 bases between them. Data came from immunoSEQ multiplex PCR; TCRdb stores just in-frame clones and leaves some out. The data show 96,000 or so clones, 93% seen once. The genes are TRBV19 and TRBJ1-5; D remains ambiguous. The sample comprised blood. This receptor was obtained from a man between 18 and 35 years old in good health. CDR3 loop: CASNPILDHQPQHF. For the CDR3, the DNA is TGTGCCAGTAACCCTATTCTGGACCATCAGCCCCAGCATTTT.